These T cell receptor beta chains were read from a single sample in a study of T-cell reconstitution after alpha-beta-depleted transplantation in children. Using its own MiXCR run on the PCR reads, TCRdb lists one record per CDR3 protein. This sample has about 610,000 distinct CDR3 sequences, with under 12% found just once. Sequences were derived from PBMCs from the stem cell graft donor, sampled from the stem cell graft. The receptors derive from a human donor who donated a stem cell graft to a child with acute myeloid leukemia. CDR3s include the opening cysteine and the closing phenylalanine or tryptophan. A D gene is named only where the DNA matches it firmly. Clone size is stated in some rows and not others, as once, few, many or a class when expanded.

clone_size	j_call	d_call	v_call	cdr3_nt	cdr3_aa
few	TRBJ2-5	TRBD2	TRBV7-9	TGTGCCAGCAGTTTTCCAGTCATAGAGACTAGCGGCCAAGAGACCCAGTACTTC	CASSFPVIETSGQETQYF
NA	TRBJ1-3	TRBD1	TRBV30	TGTGCCTGGAGTGGACAGGGTGTACCTGGAAACACCATATATTTT	CAWSGQGVPGNTIYF
NA	TRBJ1-2	TRBD1	TRBV29-1	TGCAGCGCGGCGAGACAGGGCAACTATGGCTACACCTTC	CSAARQGNYGYTF
NA	TRBJ2-2	NA	TRBV5-1	TGCGCCAGCAGCTTGATAGTGGCCGGGGAGCTGTTTTTT	CASSLIVAGELFF
NA	TRBJ2-5	NA	TRBV11-2	TGTGCCAGCAGCCATCCCCTTTTTGGAGAGACCCAGTACTTC	CASSHPLFGETQYF
few	TRBJ2-1	TRBD2	TRBV19	TGTGCCAGTAGCCCCAGCGGGAGAAGGGGTGAGCAGTTCTTC	CASSPSGRRGEQFF
NA	TRBJ2-7	NA	TRBV19	TGTGCCAGTAGTAACCCTAGCGTATCTTACGAGCAGTACTTC	CASSNPSVSYEQYF
few	TRBJ2-7	TRBD1	TRBV28	TGTGCCAGCACCAAGCTAGGACAGGGTAGCGAGCAGTACTTC	CASTKLGQGSEQYF
NA	TRBJ2-3	TRBD2	TRBV7-3	TGTGCCAGCAGCTCCCGGACTAGCGGAGATACGCAGTATTTT	CASSSRTSGDTQYF
NA	TRBJ2-1	TRBD2	TRBV12-3/TRBV12-4	TGTGCCTTCAGTTTAGGTCCTAGCGGGAGTAGAAATGAGCAGTTCTTC	CAFSLGPSGSRNEQFF
NA	TRBJ2-1	NA	TRBV6-5	TGTGCCAGCAGGTACAAGGGAGGAATAGGCAATGAGCAGTTCTTC	CASRYKGGIGNEQFF
many	TRBJ2-2	NA	TRBV6-1	TGTGCCAGCAGGCTTCTTGGGGGAAAGGGGGAGCTGTTTTTT	CASRLLGGKGELFF
NA	TRBJ2-3	NA	TRBV5-1	TGCGCCAGCAGCTTGGCCTCGGGGCTAAACACAGATACGCAGTATTTT	CASSLASGLNTDTQYF
few	TRBJ1-6	NA	TRBV12-3/TRBV12-4	TGTGCCAGCAGTTTAGAGCGCTCACCCCTCCACTTT	CASSLERSPLHF
few	TRBJ2-5	NA	TRBV20-1	TGCAGTGCTAGAATCTTGGGGTATGACGGAAAGACCCAGTACTTC	CSARILGYDGKTQYF
NA	TRBJ1-3	NA	TRBV27	TGTGCCAGCAGTTTACAGGGGTTGGGAAACACCATATATTTT	CASSLQGLGNTIYF
many	TRBJ1-2	TRBD1	TRBV5-6	TGTGCCAGCAGCTTGACACAGGGGGCGTATGGCTACACCTTC	CASSLTQGAYGYTF
NA	TRBJ2-2	NA	TRBV6-4	TGTGCCAGCAGACCCGGGGTCGGGGGCGCCGGGGAGCTGTTTTTT	CASRPGVGGAGELFF
NA	TRBJ1-2	TRBD1	TRBV29-1	TGCAGCGTTGAAGGACAGGGGATGGTAGGCTACACCTTC	CSVEGQGMVGYTF
few	TRBJ2-5	NA	TRBV6-1	TGTGCCAGCAGACAAATAGGGTGGGAGACCCAGTACTTC	CASRQIGWETQYF
many	TRBJ2-5	NA	TRBV12-3/TRBV12-4	TGCGCCAGCAGCTTGCGAGGGGAAGAGACCCAGTACTTC	CASSLRGEETQYF
many	TRBJ2-4	NA	TRBV21-1	TGTGCCAGCAGCCCCCCGGGACTAGCGGGACCCGTAGCCAAAAACATTCAGTACTTC	CASSPPGLAGPVAKNIQYF
few	TRBJ1-2	NA	TRBV2	TGTGCCAGCAGTGAAGTCGGGGGGCGCAGAGGCTACACCTTC	CASSEVGGRRGYTF
few	TRBJ2-5	TRBD2	TRBV24-1	TGTGCCACCAGTGACCTCGGACTAGCGGGACAAGAGACCCAGTACTTC	CATSDLGLAGQETQYF
NA	TRBJ2-5	TRBD2	TRBV20-1	TGCAGTGCTAGAAGACTAGCGGGAGGGCAAGGGACCCAGTACTTC	CSARRLAGGQGTQYF
few	TRBJ2-2	NA	TRBV6-2/TRBV6-3	TGTGCCAGCACCATATCTGGGGGGACCGGGGAGCTGTTTTTT	CASTISGGTGELFF
NA	TRBJ2-3	NA	TRBV29-1	TGCAGCGCCGAAAGCGGAAGCAGGGGTACGCAGTATTTT	CSAESGSRGTQYF
few	TRBJ2-5	NA	TRBV21-1	TGTGCCAGCACCAAGACAGTGCCGGGGGCCGGGAGGGCCCAGTACTTC	CASTKTVPGAGRAQYF
NA	TRBJ1-1	TRBD1	TRBV7-9	TGTGCCAGCAGCTTTCAGGGGGATACTGAAGCTTTCTTT	CASSFQGDTEAFF
NA	TRBJ2-3	TRBD2	TRBV7-6	TGTGCCAGCAGCTCGCCGGGACTATCCCCCACAGATACGCAGTATTTT	CASSSPGLSPTDTQYF
few	TRBJ2-5	NA	TRBV9	TGTGCCAGCAGCGCGGGGGGCATGGAGACCCAGTACTTC	CASSAGGMETQYF
NA	TRBJ1-1	NA	TRBV18	TGTGCCAGCTCACCACAGGGTATGCAGGACACTGAAGCTTTCTTT	CASSPQGMQDTEAFF
many	TRBJ2-1	TRBD2	TRBV6-2/TRBV6-3	TGTGCCAGCAGTTACAGACTAGCGCCCTACAATGAGCAGTTCTTC	CASSYRLAPYNEQFF
many	TRBJ2-2	TRBD2	TRBV20-1	TGCAGTGCGAGAACTAGCGGGAGAAGTCGGGAGCTGTTTTTT	CSARTSGRSRELFF
few	TRBJ2-7	NA	TRBV5-1	TGCGCCAGCAGCTTGGAGGCAGGGTCTGTGAGCGAGCAGTACTTC	CASSLEAGSVSEQYF
NA	TRBJ2-2	NA	TRBV24-1	TGTGCCACCAGTGAGCGGACAGGGAGGGCAAACACCGGGGAGCTGTTTTTT	CATSERTGRANTGELFF
NA	TRBJ2-1	NA	TRBV7-9	TGTGCCAGCAGCCCTCGGACAGTACGCTCCTACAATGAGCAGTTCTTC	CASSPRTVRSYNEQFF
few	TRBJ1-1	TRBD1	TRBV6-5	TGTGCCAGCACTCCCTCAGGGGGAAGGAATATGAACACTGAAGCTTTCTTT	CASTPSGGRNMNTEAFF
NA	TRBJ1-1	NA	TRBV13	TGTGCCAGCAGACTTAGCCCAGGAGAGGGCACTGAAGCTTTCTTT	CASRLSPGEGTEAFF
NA	TRBJ2-5	TRBD2	TRBV28	TGTGCCAGCAGTTTATACCGGACTAGCGGGAGGGAGACCCAGTACTTC	CASSLYRTSGRETQYF
many	TRBJ2-2	TRBD2	TRBV5-1	TGCGCCAGCAGCCCGAGGACTAGCGGGAGTCCCGGGGAGCTGTTTTTT	CASSPRTSGSPGELFF
NA	TRBJ1-5	NA	TRBV28	TGTGCCAGCACCCTACCGGGTCCCCTACAGCCCCAGCATTTT	CASTLPGPLQPQHF
NA	TRBJ2-3	TRBD2	TRBV7-2	TGTGCCAGCAGCCACCCCTTAGCGGGAGGAAGCACAGATACGCAGTATTTT	CASSHPLAGGSTDTQYF
NA	TRBJ2-5	NA	TRBV6-2/TRBV6-3	TGTGCCAGCAGTTACGCAACCGGGACCCAGTACTTC	CASSYATGTQYF
few	TRBJ1-5	NA	TRBV12-3/TRBV12-4	TGTGCCAGCACTTCGGGAGACAGGTCCGATCAGCCCCAGCATTTT	CASTSGDRSDQPQHF
NA	TRBJ2-3	NA	TRBV30	TGTGCCTGGAGTGTCCGACACACAGATACGCAGTATTTT	CAWSVRHTDTQYF
many	TRBJ1-1	NA	TRBV20-1	TGCAGTGCTCCTATGAACACTGAAGCTTTCTTT	CSAPMNTEAFF
many	TRBJ1-2	TRBD1	TRBV14	TGTGCCAGCAGCCAACCCGGGACAGGGGGCCATGGCTACACCTTC	CASSQPGTGGHGYTF
many	TRBJ2-7	TRBD1	TRBV29-1	TGCAGCGTCCTAAACAGGGACAGTAGCTCCTACGAGCAGTACTTC	CSVLNRDSSSYEQYF
NA	TRBJ2-2	NA	TRBV20-1	TGCAGTGCTAGAGATCGGCTAGGTGCACCTAACACCGGGGAGCTGTTTTTT	CSARDRLGAPNTGELFF
many	TRBJ2-3	TRBD2	TRBV4-2	TGTGCCAGCAGCCAAGCTTTGGCGGGAGCCATCACAGATACGCAGTATTTT	CASSQALAGAITDTQYF